This T cell receptor beta chain is drawn from a study of blood T cell repertoires in COVID-19. On the study more broadly: Collection of acute and convalescent COVID-19 samples took place in the United States, Italy and Spain. PBMCs, B-cell-depleted T cells, or T cells were the source of the cDNA or gDNA that made up the material.

In the authors' methods: Researchers report that nucleated cell counts were estimated from reference gene primer amplification. TCRdb's table, derived via immunoSEQ multiplex PCR, lists solely in-frame clones and lacks some. That table is the source of V, J and clone size, and D and trimming were worked out from the DNA. Found here are 200,000 or so clones, about four fifths of them singletons; the top ten hold 12%. Germline CDR1 LNHDA, CDR2 SQIVND (reference sequence). The CDR3 is 15 residues long. J lost 6 bases, V lost 4 bases, and 4 bases had no gene match. Patients from Seattle were sampled longitudinally, starting during active infection.

Sequencing input: peripheral blood. The chain links TRBV19 to TRBJ1-5, with 12 positions matching TRBD1. The TCR originated in a woman older than 75 with COVID-19, enrolled during active disease. This CDR3 is CASSKGQGAIQPQHF. CDR3 DNA: TGTGCCAGTAGTAAGGGACAGGGGGCTATTCAGCCCCAGCATTTT.